Listed below are T cell receptor beta chains from one sample, sequenced in a study of T-cell reconstitution after alpha-beta-depleted transplantation in children. TCRdb reanalysed the PCR reads using MiXCR and keeps one entry per CDR3 protein. The sample lists more than 85,000 distinct CDR3 sequences; approximately 8% were seen once. Sequenced material: PBMCs, taken before TCRalphabeta/CD19-depleted stem cell transplant. The origin of the receptors is a boy aged 2 to 10 with acute lymphoblastic leukemia, due to receive a stem cell transplant. Each CDR3 is given with its conserved first and last residue. The order of the fields is J gene, D gene, V gene, CDR3 length, clone size, CDR3 DNA, CDR3 protein. The D gene is left open where the match is weak. Some rows have no size entry. The others give once, few or many, or a class for an expanded clone.

TRBJ2-3 TRBD1 TRBV2 13 few TGTGCCACCGAGGGACAGGTAGAGGATACGCAGTATTTT CATEGQVEDTQYF
TRBJ2-2 TRBD1 TRBV6-1 16 . TGTGCCAGCAGTCCCGGACAGGGGGTATTAGTCGGGGAGCTGTTTTTT CASSPGQGVLVGELFF
TRBJ2-7 . TRBV28 13 few TGTGCCAGCAGGGCCCCCCGGGGCTACGAGCAGTACTTC CASRAPRGYEQYF
TRBJ1-2 . TRBV7-2 15 few TGTGCCAGCAGCTTAGCGGTAGGGCTCAACTATGGCTACACCTTC CASSLAVGLNYGYTF
TRBJ2-7 . TRBV9 14 many TGTGCCAGCAGTCCGGGGGCCCGCTCCTACGAGCAGTACTTC CASSPGARSYEQYF
TRBJ2-7 TRBD1 TRBV7-6 12 many TGTGCCAGCAGCGTCTCAGGGGGCACGGAGTACTTC CASSVSGGTEYF
TRBJ2-1 TRBD2 TRBV7-2 19 many TGTGCCAGCAGCTTAGCGGGGGGGACCACCATCAGCTCCTACAATGAGCAGTTCTTC CASSLAGGTTISSYNEQFF
TRBJ2-3 . TRBV15 13 few TGTGCCACCAGCAGAGGGGGAACAGATACGCAGTATTTT CATSRGGTDTQYF
TRBJ1-2 . TRBV7-2 13 few TGTGCCAGCAGCTCATACAGGGCCCATGGCTACACCTTC CASSSYRAHGYTF
TRBJ1-5 . TRBV27 14 few TGTGCCAGCAGTTTCGGGCTTAGCAATCAGCCCCAGCATTTT CASSFGLSNQPQHF
TRBJ2-5 TRBD2 TRBV5-1 16 few TGCGCCAGCAGCTTGGAGGGACTAGCGGCCCAAGAGACCCAGTACTTC CASSLEGLAAQETQYF
TRBJ2-2 . TRBV7-9 11 many TGTGCCAGCAGCTTGGCCGGGGAGCTGTTTTTT CASSLAGELFF
TRBJ2-7 . TRBV5-1 12 many TGCGCCAGCAGGAGAGGAGGTTACGAGCAGTACTTC CASRRGGYEQYF
TRBJ2-7 TRBD1 TRBV6-1 16 . TGTGCCAGCAGTGAAGCCACCGGGACAGAAGCCTTTGGGCAGTACTTC CASSEATGTEAFGQYF
TRBJ2-7 TRBD2 TRBV24-1 16 . TGTGCCACCAGCCCAACTAGCGGGGAAAGCTCCTACGAGCAGTACTTC CATSPTSGESSYEQYF
TRBJ1-1 . TRBV14 13 few TGTGCCAGCAGCACCGGGGTATCTACTGAAGCTTTCTTT CASSTGVSTEAFF
TRBJ2-7 . TRBV7-2 14 few TGTGCCAGCAGCCTCTATAAAGGGCCGGCCGAGCAGTACTTC CASSLYKGPAEQYF
TRBJ1-3 . TRBV5-1 13 many TGCGCCAGCAGCTTGGGCGGACGAAACACCATATATTTT CASSLGGRNTIYF
TRBJ2-1 . TRBV6-5 14 many TGTGCCAGCAGACGGGGACGCCCGGACAATGAGCAGTTCTTC CASRRGRPDNEQFF
TRBJ2-3 TRBD2 TRBV4-1 17 . TGCGCCAGCAGCCGGAACTTAGCGGGGGGGAGCACAGATACGCAGTATTTT CASSRNLAGGSTDTQYF
TRBJ1-1 TRBD1 TRBV20-1 14 few TGCAGTGCTAGAGGCGAAGACAGGGATACTGAAGCTTTCTTT CSARGEDRDTEAFF
TRBJ2-1 TRBD2 TRBV7-3 12 many TGTGCCAGCAGCTCCAATAGCGGGGCCAAGTTCTTC CASSSNSGAKFF